These 9 T cell receptor beta chains originate from one sample sequenced in a study of blood T cells in healthy people across ages. A sample-barcoded 5' primer and a J-beta primer mix were used in a second PCR of roughly 6 to 11 cycles. In TCRdb, the 5' RACE reads were re-called with MiXCR into one record per CDR3 protein. Among 1.5 million to 2 million distinct CDR3 sequences listed, around 50% were seen once. Sequencing was done on a sample of blood. The origin of the receptors is a woman aged 35 to 49 in good health.

The chain employs TRBV4-3 and TRBJ2-5, with 9 nucleotides matching TRBD2. Germline CDR1 LGHNA, CDR2 YSLEER. The CDR3 has 14 amino acids. J gave up 9 bases and V 1 base, and 6 bases lay outside the gene matches. The CDR3: CASSQVAGATAQYF. In nucleotides, the CDR3 is TGCGCCAGCAGCCAAGTAGCGGGGGCGACTGCCCAGTACTTC.

V usage is TRBV7-2 and J usage is TRBJ2-3, with unresolved D. This CDR3 comprises 13 residues. The germline CDR1 and CDR2 sequences are SGHTA and FQGNSA. Trimming removed 8 bases at V and 0 bases at J, with 9 bases between. CDR3 bases: TGTGCCAGCCTTAGAGTCAGCACAGATACGCAGTATTTT. Protein sequence: CASLRVSTDTQYF.

Only one count was recorded for this clonotype. The CDR3 region has the DNA TGTGCCAGCAGCTTAGAAGGACTCTGGTACAATGAGCAGTTCTTC. Amino acids: CASSLEGLWYNEQFF. This rearrangement joins TRBV7-9 to TRBJ2-1; D perhaps matches TRBD2 (5 bases). The CDR3 is 15 amino acids. Trimming took 1 base from V and 4 from J, leaving 11 bases between them. Looked up from germline, CDR1 is SEHNR and CDR2 is FQNEAQ (reference sequence).

V gene TRBV6-2 or TRBV6-3 combines with J gene TRBJ2-5, with TRBD2 identical over 8 bases. Unmatched junction bases numbered 8, after V lost 0 bases and J lost 2 bases. Germline V gives CDR1 MNHEY, CDR2 SVGEGT. The CDR3 is made up of 17 amino acids. CDR3 nucleotides: TGTGCCAGCAGTTACTCGGGTAGCGGGAAGCCTCAAGAGACCCAGTACTTC. It is translated as CASSYSGSGKPQETQYF.

This clonotype was seen a few times. J is TRBJ2-3 and V is TRBV9, with D uncertain. Deletions cut 0 bases from V and 4 bases from J, with 6 bases between. CDR1 and CDR2 from the germline V gene are SGDLS and YYNGEE. The length of the CDR3 is 13 residues. The CDR3 DNA follows: TGTGCCAGCAGCGTAGCCCCGTCAGATACGCAGTATTTT. Translating gives CASSVAPSDTQYF.

The rearrangement links TRBV11-2 to TRBJ2-1; no definite D call. From germline, CDR1 is SGHAT and CDR2 FQNNGV. Trimming shortened V by 5 bases and J by 1 base, and 15 bases separated the two germline ends. CDR3 length: 16 residues. The CDR3 nucleotides are TGTGCCAGCAGCCCCCGGCAGAACCCTTCCTACAATGAGCAGTTCTTC. The encoded protein is CASSPRQNPSYNEQFF.

This chain connects TRBV20-1 to TRBJ1-1; no firm D call. Between the trimmed V and J ends, which lost 4 bases and 1 base, there was a span of 10 bases. Germline V gene lookup returns CDR1 DFQATT and CDR2 SNEGSKA (reference sequence). This CDR3 comprises 13 residues. CDR3 DNA sequence: TGCAGTGCTACTGCCGGCGGGAACACTGAAGCTTTCTTT. Translated, it gives CSATAGGNTEAFF.

This clonotype was found a few times. CDR3 nucleotide sequence: TGTGCCAGCAGGGGACGTTTTGACCTCTCCTACAATGAGCAGTTCTTC. Amino acid sequence: CASRGRFDLSYNEQFF. The rearrangement joins TRBV2 to TRBJ2-1; tentatively, D is TRBD1 or TRBD2 (5 bases each). CDR3 length: 16 residues. Germline V gene data show CDR1 as SNHLY and CDR2 as FYNNEI. Trimming removed 6 bases at V and 0 bases at J, with 15 bases between.

Many counts were recorded for this clonotype. CDR3 region: CASSEGLAGVYQETQYF. The CDR3 DNA sequence: TGCGCCAGCAGCGAGGGACTAGCGGGGGTCTACCAAGAGACCCAGTACTTC. The chain employs TRBV5-1 and TRBJ2-5, with 14 bases lining up with TRBD2. Germline CDR1 reads SGHRS; CDR2 reads YFSETQ. V gave up 4 bases and J gave up 0 bases; unmatched junction bases: 5. This CDR3 contains 17 residues.